This TCR beta chain is from a study of regulatory T cells in long-lasting Graves disease. The time point is: newly diagnosed GD, antithyroid drugs for less than 3 months. PBMC-derived RNA was used for the TCR library. This clonotype was detected many times. The junction departs from germline at one end; a sequencing error may be responsible. Arm-PCR of CDR3 regions with iRepertoire HTBI primers generated TCR beta libraries. From the multiplex PCR reads, TCRdb called clonotypes with MiXCR, one entry per CDR3 protein. The sample consists of roughly 610,000 distinct CDR3 sequences, roughly 16% of them appearing once. The CDR3 contains 12 residues. The germline V gene has CDR1 DFQATT and CDR2 SNEGSKA (reference sequence). A further study also used this sample, focusing on T cells in Graves' hyperthyroidism and ophthalmopathy.

The chain combines TRBV20-1 with TRBJ2-7; 10 nucleotides match TRBD2. Sequenced material: peripheral blood mononuclear cells (PBMCs), taken at new diagnosis, from a patient treated with antithyroid drugs. The clonotype comes from a woman aged 25 to 39 with Graves disease. CDR3 coding DNA: TGCAGGGCTAGCGGGAGCTTGTACGAGCAGTACTTC. It is translated as CRASGSLYEQYF.